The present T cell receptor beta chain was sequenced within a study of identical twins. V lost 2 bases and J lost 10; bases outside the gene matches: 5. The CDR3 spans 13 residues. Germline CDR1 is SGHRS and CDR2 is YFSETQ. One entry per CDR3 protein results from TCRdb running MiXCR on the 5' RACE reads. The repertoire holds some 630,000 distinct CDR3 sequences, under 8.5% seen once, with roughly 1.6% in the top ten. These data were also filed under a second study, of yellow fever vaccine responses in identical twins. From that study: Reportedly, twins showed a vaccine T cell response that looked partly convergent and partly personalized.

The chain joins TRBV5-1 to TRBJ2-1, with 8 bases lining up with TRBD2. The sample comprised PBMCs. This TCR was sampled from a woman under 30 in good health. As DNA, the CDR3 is TGCGCCAGCAGCTTTAGGGAGCGGGAGGAGCAGTTCTTC. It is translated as CASSFREREEQFF.